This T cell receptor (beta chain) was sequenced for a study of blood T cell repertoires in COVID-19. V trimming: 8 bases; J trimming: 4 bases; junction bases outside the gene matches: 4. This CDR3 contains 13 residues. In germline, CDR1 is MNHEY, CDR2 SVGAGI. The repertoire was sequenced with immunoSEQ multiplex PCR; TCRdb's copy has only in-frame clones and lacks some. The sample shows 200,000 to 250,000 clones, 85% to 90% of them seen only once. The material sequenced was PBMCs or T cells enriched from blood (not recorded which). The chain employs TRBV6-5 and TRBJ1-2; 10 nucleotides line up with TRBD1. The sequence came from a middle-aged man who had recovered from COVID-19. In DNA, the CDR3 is TGTGCCAGCGACAGGGGGCGCATCTATGGCTACACCTTC. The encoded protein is CASDRGRIYGYTF.